The clone carrying this T cell receptor beta chain was seen a few times. What it binds is not known. This sample stems from a study of T cell responses to AZD1222 COVID-19 vaccine. Study-wide results and caveats: CD4 TCRs associated with vaccination spanned spike, dominating at 160-218 and 743-854. Elevations in Spike-specific TCR breadth and depth followed administration of two AZD1222 doses. Repertoires were collected only later (after the peak T cell response had occurred).

The method was immunoSEQ multiplex PCR; TCRdb's version includes in-frame clones alone and lacks a portion of them. The table shows more than 85,000 clones, with 80% to 90% occurring only once. V was pared by 0 bases and J by 4 bases, with 5 bases of the junction left unmatched. In germline, CDR1 is LGHNA, CDR2 YNFKEQ. This CDR3 is built from 15 residues. The chain uses TRBV4-2 and TRBJ2-5, with 7 bases that match TRBD1. This TCR derives from an adult in good health. Sequenced here: peripheral blood, sampled on day 0 of AZD1222 vaccination. CDR3 sequence: CASSQEGRQGETQYF. For the CDR3, the DNA is TGTGCCAGCAGCCAAGAAGGGAGACAGGGAGAGACCCAGTACTTC.